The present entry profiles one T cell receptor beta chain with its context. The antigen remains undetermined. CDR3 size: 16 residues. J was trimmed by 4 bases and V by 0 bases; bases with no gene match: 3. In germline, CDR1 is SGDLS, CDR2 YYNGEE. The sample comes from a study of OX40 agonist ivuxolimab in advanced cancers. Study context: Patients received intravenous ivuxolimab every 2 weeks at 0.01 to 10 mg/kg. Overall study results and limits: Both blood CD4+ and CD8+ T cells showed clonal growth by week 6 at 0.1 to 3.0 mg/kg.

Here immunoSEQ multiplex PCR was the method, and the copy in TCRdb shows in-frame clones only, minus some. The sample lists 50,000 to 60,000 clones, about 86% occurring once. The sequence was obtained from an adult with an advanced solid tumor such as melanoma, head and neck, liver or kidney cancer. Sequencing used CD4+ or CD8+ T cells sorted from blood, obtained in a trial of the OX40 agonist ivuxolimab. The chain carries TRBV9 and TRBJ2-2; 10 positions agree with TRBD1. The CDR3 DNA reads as TGTGCCAGCAGCGTAGGGGGGACAGGGGCCACCGGGGAGCTGTTTTTT. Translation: CASSVGGTGATGELFF.